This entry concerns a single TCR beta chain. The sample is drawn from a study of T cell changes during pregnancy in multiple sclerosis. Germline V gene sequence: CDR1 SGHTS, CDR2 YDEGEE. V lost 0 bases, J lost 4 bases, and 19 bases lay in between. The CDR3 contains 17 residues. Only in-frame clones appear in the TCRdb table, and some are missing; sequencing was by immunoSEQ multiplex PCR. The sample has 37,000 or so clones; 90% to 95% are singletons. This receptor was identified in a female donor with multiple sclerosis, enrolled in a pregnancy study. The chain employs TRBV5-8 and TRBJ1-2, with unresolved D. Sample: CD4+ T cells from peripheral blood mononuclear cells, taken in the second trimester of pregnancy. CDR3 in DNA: TGTGCCAGCAGCTTGGCCTTTCTTTCCGGGTTCGTCTATGGCTACACCTTC. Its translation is CASSLAFLSGFVYGYTF.